The T cell receptor (beta chain) under discussion was sequenced for a study of T-cell reconstitution after alpha-beta-depleted transplantation in children. Overall study findings and caveats: Reports say that about two months after transplant, the alpha-beta T cells came out of several hundred graft clones that had expanded. Newly made T cells mostly supplied T-cell counts and diversity one year after transplant. Some patients' high day-60 TCRbeta diversity was traced to surviving recipient T cells and thymic progenitors.

It was with unique molecular identifiers that the TCRbeta library was prepared. TCRdb analysed the PCR reads with MiXCR anew, one entry per CDR3 protein. The sample lists approximately 20,000 distinct CDR3 sequences; over 10% were seen once. Worth noting for this clonotype: The antigen is not known.

The CDR3 consists of 13 residues. V was trimmed by 2 bases and J by 6 bases, leaving 10 bases between them. CDR1 is MNHEY, CDR2 SVGAGI, per germline. The clonotype comes from a female patient aged 2-9 years who had a stem cell transplant for congenital amegakaryocytic thrombocytopenia, so the T cells may come from the graft donor. The sample in question was PBMCs, mostly from graft donor cells, obtained 60 days after TCRalphabeta/CD19-depleted stem cell transplant. The chain employs TRBV6-5 and TRBJ1-1, with D unclear. The CDR3 DNA follows: TGTGCCAGCAGTTACCGCGACAAGGCTGAAGCTTTCTTT. This gives the protein CASSYRDKAEAFF.